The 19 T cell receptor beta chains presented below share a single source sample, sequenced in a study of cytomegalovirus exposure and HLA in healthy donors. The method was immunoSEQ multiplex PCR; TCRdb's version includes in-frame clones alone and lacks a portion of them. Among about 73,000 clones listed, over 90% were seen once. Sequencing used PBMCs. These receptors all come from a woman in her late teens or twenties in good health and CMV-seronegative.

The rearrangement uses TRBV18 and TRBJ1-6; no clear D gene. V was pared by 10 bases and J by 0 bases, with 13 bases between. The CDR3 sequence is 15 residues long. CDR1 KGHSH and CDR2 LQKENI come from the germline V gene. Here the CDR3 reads CATAVGSSYNSPLHF. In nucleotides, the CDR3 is TGTGCCACCGCCGTGGGGAGCTCCTATAATTCACCCCTCCACTTT.

The CDR3 nucleotides read TGTGCCAGCAGCCCCCCACAGGGGGCTCTGGGGACTGAAGCTTTCTTT. Translated, it gives CASSPPQGALGTEAFF. V gene TRBV7-9 combines with J gene TRBJ1-1; 9 positions match TRBD1. Germline V gene lookup returns CDR1 SEHNR and CDR2 FQNEAQ (reference sequence). The CDR3 has 16 residues. V was pared by 5 bases and J by 5 bases, with 12 bases of the junction left unmatched.

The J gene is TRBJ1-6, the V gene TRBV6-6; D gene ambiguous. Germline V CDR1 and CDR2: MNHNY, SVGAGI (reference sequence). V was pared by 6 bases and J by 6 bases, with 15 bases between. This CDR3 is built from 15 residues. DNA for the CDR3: TGTGCCAGCAGCCTAGGGAGACATTCTAATTCACCCCTCCACTTT. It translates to CASSLGRHSNSPLHF.

The chain's CDR3 is CACRGGQTYEQYF. Written as DNA, the CDR3 is TGTGCCTGCCGAGGGGGACAAACGTACGAGCAGTACTTC. V and J are TRBV30 and TRBJ2-7; the D gene is possibly TRBD1 (6 bases). This CDR3 spans 13 amino acids. V was pared by 6 bases and J by 4 bases, with 16 bases between. Germline CDR1 is GTSNPN and CDR2 is SVGIG (reference sequence).

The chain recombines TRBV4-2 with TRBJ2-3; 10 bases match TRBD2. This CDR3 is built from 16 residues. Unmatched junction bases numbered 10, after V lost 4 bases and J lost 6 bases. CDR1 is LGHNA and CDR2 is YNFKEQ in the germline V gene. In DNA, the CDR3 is TGTGCCAGCAGCCCTGGGCAAGCGGGAGGGTTCGATACGCAGTATTTT. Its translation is CASSPGQAGGFDTQYF.

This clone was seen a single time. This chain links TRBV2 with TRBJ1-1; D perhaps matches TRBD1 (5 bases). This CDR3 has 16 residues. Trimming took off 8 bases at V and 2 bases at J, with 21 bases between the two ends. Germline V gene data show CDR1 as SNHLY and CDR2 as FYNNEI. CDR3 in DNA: TGTGCCAGCTGCGGGGCGCGGTCGGGTGGTAACACTGAAGCTTTCTTT. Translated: CASCGARSGGNTEAFF.

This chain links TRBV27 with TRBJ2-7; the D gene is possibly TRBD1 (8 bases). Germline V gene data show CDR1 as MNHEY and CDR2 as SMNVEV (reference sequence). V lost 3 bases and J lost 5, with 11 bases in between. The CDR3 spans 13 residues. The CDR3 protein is CASSFTGGDEQYF. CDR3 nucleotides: TGTGCCAGCAGTTTCACAGGGGGGGACGAGCAGTACTTC.

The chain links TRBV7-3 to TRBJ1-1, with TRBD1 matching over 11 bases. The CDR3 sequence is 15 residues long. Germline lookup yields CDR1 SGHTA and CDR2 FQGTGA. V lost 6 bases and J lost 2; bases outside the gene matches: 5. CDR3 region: CASRSGQGANTEAFF. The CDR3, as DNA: TGTGCCAGCAGGTCCGGACAGGGGGCCAACACTGAAGCTTTCTTT.

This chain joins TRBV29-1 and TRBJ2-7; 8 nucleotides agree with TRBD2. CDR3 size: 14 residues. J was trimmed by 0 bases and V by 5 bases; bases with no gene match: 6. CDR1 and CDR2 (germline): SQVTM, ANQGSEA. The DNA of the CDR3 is TGCAGCGTTCGGGAGCGGGAGACCTCCTACGAGCAGTACTTC. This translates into CSVRERETSYEQYF.

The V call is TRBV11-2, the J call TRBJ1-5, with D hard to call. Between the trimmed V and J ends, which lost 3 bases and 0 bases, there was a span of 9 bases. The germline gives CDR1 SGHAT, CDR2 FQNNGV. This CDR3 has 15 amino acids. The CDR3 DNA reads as TGTGCCAGCAGCTTTAACAGTTATAGCAATCAGCCCCAGCATTTT. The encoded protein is CASSFNSYSNQPQHF.

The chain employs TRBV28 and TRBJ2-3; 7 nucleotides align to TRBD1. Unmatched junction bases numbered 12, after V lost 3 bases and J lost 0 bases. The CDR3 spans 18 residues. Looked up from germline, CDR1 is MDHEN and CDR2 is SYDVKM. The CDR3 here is CASSLRQGVNPSTDTQYF. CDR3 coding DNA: TGTGCCAGCAGTTTGAGGCAGGGGGTGAACCCTAGCACAGATACGCAGTATTTT.

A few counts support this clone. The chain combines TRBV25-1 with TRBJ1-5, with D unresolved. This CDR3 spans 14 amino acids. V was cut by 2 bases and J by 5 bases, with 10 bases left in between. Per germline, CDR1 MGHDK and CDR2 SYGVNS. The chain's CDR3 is CASSEGQAHQPQHF. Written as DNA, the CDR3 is TGTGCCAGCAGTGAAGGGCAGGCCCATCAGCCCCAGCATTTT.

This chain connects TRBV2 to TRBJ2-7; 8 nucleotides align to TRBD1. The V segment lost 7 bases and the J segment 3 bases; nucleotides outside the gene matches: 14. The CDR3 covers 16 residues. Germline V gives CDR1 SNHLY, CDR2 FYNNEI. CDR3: CASINTLGTGDYEQYF. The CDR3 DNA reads TGTGCCAGCATCAATACCCTGGGGACAGGAGACTACGAGCAGTACTTC.

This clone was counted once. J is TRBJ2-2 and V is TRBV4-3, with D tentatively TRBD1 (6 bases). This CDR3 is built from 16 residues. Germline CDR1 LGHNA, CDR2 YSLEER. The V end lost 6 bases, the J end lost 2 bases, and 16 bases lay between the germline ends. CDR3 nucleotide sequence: TGCGCCAGCAGTGCTACCGGGACACGAAACACCGGGGAGCTGTTTTTT. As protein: CASSATGTRNTGELFF.

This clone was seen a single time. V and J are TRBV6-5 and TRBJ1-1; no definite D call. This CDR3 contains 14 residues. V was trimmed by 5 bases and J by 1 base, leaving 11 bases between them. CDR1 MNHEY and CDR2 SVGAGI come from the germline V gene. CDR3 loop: CASSAGYENTEAFF. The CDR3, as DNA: TGTGCCAGCAGTGCAGGTTACGAGAACACTGAAGCTTTCTTT.

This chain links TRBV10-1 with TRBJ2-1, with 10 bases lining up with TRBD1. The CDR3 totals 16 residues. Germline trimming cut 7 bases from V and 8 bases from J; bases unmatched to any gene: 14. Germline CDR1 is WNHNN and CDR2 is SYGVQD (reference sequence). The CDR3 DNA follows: TGCGCCAGCATGATCAACCGGGACAGGGGCGTCCATGAGCAGTTCTTC. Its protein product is CASMINRDRGVHEQFF.

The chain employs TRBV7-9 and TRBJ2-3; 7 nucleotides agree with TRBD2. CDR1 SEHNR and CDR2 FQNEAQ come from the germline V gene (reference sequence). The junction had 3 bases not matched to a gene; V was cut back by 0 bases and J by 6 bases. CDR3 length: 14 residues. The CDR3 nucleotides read TGTGCCAGCAGCTTAGCGGGTAGCGGGGATACGCAGTATTTT. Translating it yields CASSLAGSGDTQYF.

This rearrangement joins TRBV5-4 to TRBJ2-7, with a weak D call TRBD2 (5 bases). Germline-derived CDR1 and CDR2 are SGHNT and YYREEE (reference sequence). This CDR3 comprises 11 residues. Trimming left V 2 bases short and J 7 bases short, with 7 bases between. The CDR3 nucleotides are TGTGCCAGCAGCTTCGGGATGGAGCAGTACTTC. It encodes CASSFGMEQYF.

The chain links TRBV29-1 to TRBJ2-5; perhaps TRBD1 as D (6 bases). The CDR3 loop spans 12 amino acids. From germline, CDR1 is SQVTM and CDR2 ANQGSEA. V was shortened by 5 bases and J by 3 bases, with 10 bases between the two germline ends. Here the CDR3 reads CSVLQGEETQYF. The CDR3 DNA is TGCAGCGTTCTACAGGGAGAAGAGACCCAGTACTTC. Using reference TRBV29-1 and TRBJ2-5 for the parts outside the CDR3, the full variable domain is SAVISQKPSRDICQRGTSLTIQCQVDSQVTMMFWYRQQPGQSLTLIATANQGSEATYESGFVIDKFPISRPNLTFSTLTVSNMSPEDSSIYLCSVLQGEETQYFGPGTRLLVL.